The subject of this entry is one TCR beta chain. This entry comes from a study of T cell changes during pregnancy in multiple sclerosis. The repertoire was sequenced with immunoSEQ multiplex PCR; TCRdb's copy has only in-frame clones and lacks some. This repertoire shows 80,000 or so clones, about 91% found once; its top ten account for around 2.6%. Germline assignment: CDR1 LNHDA and CDR2 SQIVND (reference sequence). After removal of 7 bases from V and 5 bases from J, the junction contained 11 bases not matched to a gene. The CDR3 length is 14 residues. The rearrangement joins TRBV19 to TRBJ2-7, with 7 bases matching TRBD2. The source material was peripheral blood, sampled before pregnancy. This TCR was recovered from a female donor with multiple sclerosis, enrolled in a pregnancy study. The CDR3 here is CASMPRQGGNEQYF. CDR3 coding DNA: TGTGCCAGTATGCCCAGGCAGGGAGGGAACGAGCAGTACTTC.